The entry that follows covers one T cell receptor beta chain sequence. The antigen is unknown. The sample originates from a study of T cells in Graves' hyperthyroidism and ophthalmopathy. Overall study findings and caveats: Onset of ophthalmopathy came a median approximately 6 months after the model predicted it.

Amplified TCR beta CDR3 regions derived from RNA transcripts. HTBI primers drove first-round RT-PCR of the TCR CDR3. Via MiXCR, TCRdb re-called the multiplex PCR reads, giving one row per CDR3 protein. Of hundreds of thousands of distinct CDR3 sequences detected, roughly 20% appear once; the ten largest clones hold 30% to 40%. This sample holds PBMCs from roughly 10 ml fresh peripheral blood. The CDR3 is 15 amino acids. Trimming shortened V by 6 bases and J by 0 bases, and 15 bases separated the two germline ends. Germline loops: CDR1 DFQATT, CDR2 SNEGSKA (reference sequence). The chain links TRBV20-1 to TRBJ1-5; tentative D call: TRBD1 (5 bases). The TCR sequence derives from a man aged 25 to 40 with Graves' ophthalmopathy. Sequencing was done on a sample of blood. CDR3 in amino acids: CSARGGDYSNQPQHF. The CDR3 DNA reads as TGCAGTGCCCGGGGCGGAGACTATAGCAATCAGCCCCAGCATTTT.